A single T cell receptor (beta chain) is shown here with its context. This sample was taken from a study of blood T cell repertoires in COVID-19. Across under 25 US areas, participants ranged in age from about 18 to 100 years. Allocation to cohorts depended on clinical history reported by the participants. The CDR3 totals 17 residues. Trimming removed 4 bases from V and 4 bases from J; junction bases left unmatched: 12. Germline V gene lookup returns CDR1 SGHRS and CDR2 YFSETQ. Only in-frame clones appear in the TCRdb table, and some are missing; sequencing was by immunoSEQ multiplex PCR. The sample consists of roughly 360,000 clones, 85% to 90% of them appearing once.

This chain joins TRBV5-1 and TRBJ2-2; TRBD1 agrees at 8 bases. The specimen was PBMCs or T cells enriched from blood (not recorded which). The origin of this receptor is a woman aged 25-40 years with acute COVID-19. CDR3 in DNA: TGCGCCAGCAGCCCGGGGGCAGGGGGCCGGGGCACCGGGGAGCTGTTTTTT. Its protein product is CASSPGAGGRGTGELFF. The full variable domain, completed using reference TRBV5-1 and TRBJ2-2, is KAGVTQTPRYLIKTRGQQVTLSCSPISGHRSVSWYQQTPGQGLQFLFEYFSETQRNKGNFPGRFSGRQFSNSRSEMNVSTLELGDSALYLCASSPGAGGRGTGELFFGEGSRLTVL.